The next 22 T cell receptor beta chains were all read from a single sample in a study of cytomegalovirus exposure and HLA in healthy donors. Researchers ran the PCR with 60 Vbeta and 13 Jbeta primers. The protocol was immunoSEQ multiplex PCR, while the TCRdb copy is restricted to in-frame clones and leaves out a portion. The profile covers 140,000 to 150,000 clones, with 80% appearing a single time and 4.5% taken by the ten largest. Input material: PBMCs. The receptors derive from a man aged 35-49 years in good health and CMV-seronegative.

The rearrangement joins TRBV19 to TRBJ2-3; D possibly corresponds to TRBD2 (5 bases). This CDR3 spans 15 amino acids. V lost 6 bases, J lost 3 bases, and 16 bases lay in between. The germline gives CDR1 LNHDA, CDR2 SQIVND (reference sequence). The CDR3, as DNA: TGTGCCAGTAGCACCCCGGGATCAGCGACAGATACGCAGTATTTT. Its protein is CASSTPGSATDTQYF.

The rearrangement joins TRBV6-5 to TRBJ1-2; 7 bases map to TRBD1. Germline V gene data show CDR1 as MNHEY and CDR2 as SVGAGI. V gave up 5 bases and J gave up 5 bases; unmatched junction bases: 8. This CDR3 contains 14 residues. This CDR3 reads CASSPWTGQYGYTF. The CDR3 DNA is TGTGCCAGCAGTCCTTGGACAGGACAGTATGGCTACACCTTC.

DNA for the CDR3: TGTGCCAGCAGCCGCGTTTATAGCAAAACAGATACGCAGTATTTT. Protein product: CASSRVYSKTDTQYF. The V and J genes are TRBV7-2 and TRBJ2-3; D call uncertain. V lost 5 bases and J 3 bases, leaving 15 bases between the germline ends. Per germline, CDR1 SGHTA and CDR2 FQGNSA. The CDR3 extends over 15 amino acids.

This clone has ten or more counts. The chain couples TRBV5-1 to TRBJ1-2; the D is unclear. The ends were cut back, 3 bases at V and 4 bases at J, with 10 bases in the middle. The germline gives CDR1 SGHRS, CDR2 YFSETQ. The CDR3 is 13 amino acids. The CDR3 reads CASSSPEGYGYTF. CDR3 in DNA: TGCGCCAGCAGCTCTCCCGAGGGCTATGGCTACACCTTC.

The chain recombines TRBV5-1 with TRBJ2-3; 9 bases match TRBD1. This CDR3 is built from 15 residues. The germline V gene has CDR1 SGHRS and CDR2 YFSETQ. Unmatched junction bases numbered 7, after V lost 8 bases and J lost 0 bases. CDR3 residues: CASVQGAPSTDTQYF. In DNA form, the CDR3 reads TGCGCCAGTGTACAGGGGGCCCCTAGCACAGATACGCAGTATTTT.

This clone was detected only once. This rearrangement joins TRBV27 to TRBJ1-2, with 9 bases aligning to TRBD1. CDR3 size: 16 residues. V lost 4 bases, J lost 2 bases, and 8 bases stayed unmatched. Germline lookup yields CDR1 MNHEY and CDR2 SMNVEV (reference sequence). The DNA of the CDR3 is TGTGCCAGCAGTTCCACGGGACAGGGTAGGAACTATGGCTACACCTTC. As protein: CASSSTGQGRNYGYTF.

The rearrangement uses TRBV11-3 and TRBJ1-5; D is unclear. V lost 5 bases, J lost 9 bases, and 11 bases lay in between. The CDR3 has 12 residues. CDR1 and CDR2 (germline): SGHNT, YENEEA. The CDR3 region is CASSPRVLPQHF. CDR3 bases: TGTGCCAGCAGCCCTCGCGTTTTGCCCCAGCATTTT.

V usage is TRBV18 and J usage is TRBJ2-5, with 9 bases that match TRBD1. The J call may be faulty, since TRBJ2-7 better matches the DNA end. Per the germline V gene, CDR1 is KGHSH and CDR2 is LQKENI. The CDR3 consists of 14 residues. The CDR3 is CASSGTGSGYEQYF. CDR3 bases: TGTGCCAGCTCAGGGACAGGGTCGGGCTACGAGCAGTACTTC.

As regards this clone: One end of the junction is discordant with germline, which a read error may explain. The CDR3 coding sequence is TGTGCCAGCAACTTGGAGATAGGGGGGGCTGGAGCTTTCTTT. This encodes CASNLEIGGAGAFF. The rearrangement joins TRBV5-4 to TRBJ1-1, with TRBD1 as a possible D gene (6 bases). CDR3 length: 14 amino acids. Germline CDR1 is SGHNT and CDR2 is YYREEE (reference sequence). Variable domain in full (rest from reference TRBV5-4 and TRBJ1-1): ETGVTQSPTHLIKTRGQQVTLRCSSQSGHNTVSWYQQALGQGPQFIFQYYREEENGRGNFPPRFSGLQFPNYSSELNVNALELDDSALYLCASNLEIGGAGAFFGQGTRLTVV.

The gene calls are TRBV19 and TRBJ1-2, with TRBD1 identical over 7 bases. Trimming took 4 bases from V and 4 from J; bases not matched to a gene: 9. CDR1 is LNHDA, CDR2 SQIVND, per germline (reference sequence). CDR3 size: 15 residues. DNA for the CDR3: TGTGCCAGTAGTAGCTCAACCGGACAGGTCTATGGCTACACCTTC. Amino acids: CASSSSTGQVYGYTF.

This chain links TRBV6-5 with TRBJ2-5; D might be TRBD2 (6 bases). The J call may not be correct, given that the DNA end is closer to TRBJ2-7. This CDR3 is built from 14 residues. Germline-derived CDR1 and CDR2 are MNHEY and SVGAGI. The CDR3 spells CASMRDPLSYEQYF. The CDR3 bases are TGTGCCAGCATGCGGGATCCCCTCTCCTACGAGCAGTACTTC.

V gene TRBV19 combines with J gene TRBJ2-2; 10 nucleotides match TRBD2. There are 15 residues in the CDR3. Per germline, CDR1 LNHDA and CDR2 SQIVND (reference sequence). The V and J ends lost 10 bases and 7 bases, in that order; junction bases with no gene match: 12. The CDR3 region is CATTAGGLIHGELFF. The CDR3 bases are TGTGCCACCACAGCGGGGGGGCTTATTCACGGGGAGCTGTTTTTT.

V gene TRBV6-5 combines with J gene TRBJ2-3; possibly TRBD2 for D (6 bases). The CDR3 covers 11 residues. Germline values: CDR1 MNHEY, CDR2 SVGAGI. The ends were cut back, 6 bases at V and 6 bases at J, with 7 bases in the middle. The CDR3 region is CASRAGDTQYF. DNA for the CDR3: TGTGCCAGCAGGGCGGGGGATACGCAGTATTTT.

V and J are TRBV5-1 and TRBJ1-1; D is perhaps TRBD1 (5 bases). Germline loops: CDR1 SGHRS, CDR2 YFSETQ. With 0 bases removed from V and 5 bases from J, the gap between germline ends came to 11 bases. The length of the CDR3 is 14 residues. CDR3 amino acids: CASSLGGAGTEAFF. Written as DNA, the CDR3 is TGCGCCAGCAGCTTGGGTGGGGCTGGGACTGAAGCTTTCTTT.

This clone was found once. This sequence joins TRBV5-1 and TRBJ2-3; D is perhaps TRBD2 (5 bases). The CDR3 runs 15 residues. CDR1 and CDR2 from the germline V gene are SGHRS and YFSETQ. The germline V and J ends were trimmed by 0 bases and 0 bases, with 8 bases remaining between them. CDR3 coding DNA: TGCGCCAGCAGCTTGGCAGCGGCTAGCACAGATACGCAGTATTTT. This codes for CASSLAAASTDTQYF.

The V and J genes are TRBV14 and TRBJ2-7; possible D gene TRBD2, 5 bases. Germline loops: CDR1 SGHDN, CDR2 FVKESK. The CDR3 totals 13 residues. V was pared by 1 base and J by 7 bases, with 11 bases between. Written as DNA, the CDR3 is TGTGCCAGCAGCCAAGTAGCAGGCGGGGAGCAGTACTTC. It is translated as CASSQVAGGEQYF.

The rearrangement uses TRBV29-1 and TRBJ1-4; 7 nucleotides line up with TRBD1. Germline CDR1 reads SQVTM; CDR2 reads ANQGSEA. Germline trimming cut 5 bases from V and 4 bases from J; bases unmatched to any gene: 7. The CDR3 sequence is 14 residues long. The CDR3 DNA reads as TGCAGCGTTTCGACTACAGGGGTTAATGAAAAACTGTTTTTT. This translates into CSVSTTGVNEKLFF.

The gene calls are TRBV4-1 and TRBJ2-5; TRBD2 matches 11 bases. V was clipped by 1 base and J by 5 bases; unmatched bases: 3. The CDR3 sequence is 15 residues long. The germline gives CDR1 MGHRA, CDR2 YSYEKL. CDR3 DNA: TGCGCCAGCAGCCAAGTAGCGGGGGGGTGGGAGACCCAGTACTTC. This codes for CASSQVAGGWETQYF.

In this sample, this clone turned up a few times. The V call is TRBV25-1, the J call TRBJ2-2; D perhaps matches TRBD1 (5 bases). There are 13 residues in the CDR3. The germline gives CDR1 MGHDK, CDR2 SYGVNS. Between the trimmed V and J ends, which lost 7 bases and 5 bases, there was a span of 11 bases. As DNA, the CDR3 is TGTGCCAGCACAGGGTATCTAACCGGGGAGCTGTTTTTT. Its protein is CASTGYLTGELFF. Looking up the rest from reference TRBV25-1 and TRBJ2-2 gives the full variable domain: EADIYQTPRYLVIGTGKKITLECSQTMGHDKMYWYQQDPGMELHLIHYSYGVNSTEKGDLSSESTVSRIRTEHFPLTLESARPSHTSQYLCASTGYLTGELFFGEGSRLTVL.

This chain connects TRBV2 to TRBJ2-7, with 9 nucleotides matching TRBD1. The CDR3 is 15 amino acids. CDR1 and CDR2 (germline): SNHLY, FYNNEI. The trim removed 1 base at V and 2 bases at J, leaving 3 bases unmatched. This CDR3 is CASSEEGQGTYEQYF. The CDR3 DNA is TGTGCCAGCAGTGAAGAGGGACAGGGTACCTACGAGCAGTACTTC.

The chain employs TRBV14 and TRBJ2-3, with D perhaps matching TRBD2 (6 bases). This CDR3 contains 15 residues. V lost 0 bases, J lost 4 bases, and 11 bases lay in between. Germline V gene lookup returns CDR1 SGHDN and CDR2 FVKESK. CDR3 nucleotides: TGTGCCAGCAGCCAAGATTTGGGGGGATCAGATACGCAGTATTTT. Residues: CASSQDLGGSDTQYF. The variable domain in full, completed from reference TRBV14 and TRBJ2-3, reads EAGVTQFPSHSVIEKGQTVTLRCDPISGHDNLYWYRRVMGKEIKFLLHFVKESKQDESGMPNNRFLAERTGGTYSTLKVQPAELEDSGVYFCASSQDLGGSDTQYFGPGTRLTVL.

V usage is TRBV10-3 and J usage is TRBJ1-2; D possibly corresponds to TRBD1 (5 bases). This CDR3 has 13 amino acids. Germline CDR1 is ENHRY and CDR2 is SYGVKD. V lost 7 bases and J 8 bases, leaving 17 bases between the germline ends. The CDR3 region has the DNA TGTGCCATCAATCTACCGGGGCGGGGGGGCTACACCTTC. This codes for CAINLPGRGGYTF.